This note documents a single T cell receptor (beta chain) sequence. The data belong to a study of control samples from healthy donors and cancer patients. This table comes from immunoSEQ multiplex PCR, and its TCRdb copy is limited to in-frame clones, with some not included. The sample includes over 75,000 clones, 85% of them seen just once. The receptor was derived from a young man in good health. The sequenced material came from blood.

As DNA, the CDR3 is TGTGCCAGCAGCTTCATTGGCGGGGAGCTGTTTTTT. Protein: CASSFIGGELFF. The chain is built from TRBV5-6 and TRBJ2-2; the D is unclear. Trimming removed 2 bases from V and 7 bases from J, with 6 bases in between. From germline, CDR1 is SGHDT and CDR2 YYEEEE. CDR3 length: 12 residues.